These 29 T cell receptor beta chains were all obtained from the same sample, sequenced in a study of OX40 agonist ivuxolimab in advanced cancers. Clones were sequenced by immunoSEQ multiplex PCR, and TCRdb holds only the in-frame ones, with some missing. The sample carries tens of thousands of clones, 75% to 90% recorded once. Specimen: CD4+ or CD8+ T cells sorted from blood, collected in a trial of the OX40 agonist ivuxolimab. The origin of the receptors is an adult with an advanced solid tumor such as melanoma, head and neck, liver or kidney cancer.

This chain uses TRBV6-1 with TRBJ1-1; 9 nucleotides match TRBD1. The V and J ends lost 0 bases and 2 bases, in that order; junction bases with no gene match: 16. Germline V gene sequence: CDR1 MNHNS, CDR2 SASEGT. This CDR3 has 20 amino acids. CDR3 amino acids: CASSEADPRDREFFNTEAFF. CDR3 nucleotide sequence: TGTGCCAGCAGTGAAGCGGACCCCCGGGACAGGGAATTTTTCAACACTGAAGCTTTCTTT.

The rearrangement joins TRBV2 to TRBJ2-7; 9 bases fit TRBD1. CDR3 length: 19 residues. Germline CDR1 is SNHLY and CDR2 is FYNNEI. After removal of 2 bases from V and 6 bases from J, the junction contained 20 bases not matched to a gene. The CDR3 reads CASSETYLPRDRATREQYF. The CDR3 coding sequence is TGTGCCAGCAGTGAAACCTACCTCCCCCGGGACAGGGCAACTCGCGAGCAGTACTTC.

Turning to this clone: The same CDR3 is also encoded by other DNA sequences in this sample. J is TRBJ2-7 and V is TRBV7-2; D unresolved. Germline V CDR1 and CDR2: SGHTA, FQGNSA. The V gene lost 1 base and the J gene lost 2 bases, with 12 bases spanning the gap. This CDR3 has 15 residues. In DNA, the CDR3 is TGTGCCAGCAGCTTAGATGGGCGAGGCACCTACGAGCAGTACTTC. This gives the protein CASSLDGRGTYEQYF.

Note on this clone: In the same sample, other DNA sequences code for this CDR3. The CDR3 reads CAWSGTSYEQYF. The CDR3 DNA is TGTGCCTGGAGTGGGACTTCCTACGAGCAGTACTTC. The chain combines TRBV30 with TRBJ2-7; the D gene is possibly TRBD2 (5 bases). V was shortened by 1 base and J by 1 base, with 5 bases between the two germline ends. The germline V gene has CDR1 GTSNPN and CDR2 SVGIG (reference sequence). The CDR3 length is 12 residues.

The chain couples TRBV11-1 to TRBJ2-2, with TRBD1 matching over 7 bases. Germline V lookup: CDR1 SGHAT, CDR2 FQDESV (reference sequence). V dropped 1 base and J dropped 3; count of bases not matched to a gene: 5. There are 16 residues in the CDR3. The CDR3 bases are TGTGCCAGCAGCTTAGGTCCAGGGGGTCACACCGGGGAGCTGTTTTTT. The encoded protein is CASSLGPGGHTGELFF.

The chain carries TRBV9 and TRBJ2-1, with D possibly matching TRBD1 (5 bases). This CDR3 spans 13 amino acids. With 0 bases removed from V and 7 bases from J, the gap between germline ends came to 8 bases. The germline gives CDR1 SGDLS, CDR2 YYNGEE. CDR3 residues: CASSVEGWNEQFF. For the CDR3, the DNA is TGTGCCAGCAGCGTAGAGGGGTGGAATGAGCAGTTCTTC.

The V and J genes are TRBV4-1 and TRBJ2-7; no definite D call. V lost 4 bases and J 0 bases, leaving 16 bases between the germline ends. This CDR3 spans 16 amino acids. Germline V gene lookup returns CDR1 MGHRA and CDR2 YSYEKL. CDR3 sequence (DNA): TGCGCCAGCAGCCTCAATTGGGCGGAACCCTCCTACGAGCAGTACTTC. Protein: CASSLNWAEPSYEQYF.

In its sample, this clone was seen once. This chain joins TRBV11-2 and TRBJ2-7, with D maybe TRBD1 (5 bases). V lost 4 bases and J lost 3, with 10 bases in between. Germline CDR1 SGHAT, CDR2 FQNNGV. This CDR3 contains 13 residues. CDR3 DNA: TGTGCCAGCAGCTCCCCACAGGTCTACGAGCAGTACTTC. This sequence encodes CASSSPQVYEQYF.

The chain uses TRBV7-9 and TRBJ2-5; no firm D call. CDR3 length: 15 amino acids. The germline CDR1 and CDR2 sequences are SEHNR and FQNEAQ (reference sequence). The V and J ends lost 3 bases and 5 bases respectively, with 16 bases between them. The CDR3 loop is CASSFEYEAPETQYF. In DNA form, the CDR3 reads TGTGCCAGCAGCTTCGAGTACGAAGCCCCCGAGACCCAGTACTTC.

The V call is TRBV27, the J call TRBJ1-2; tentative D call: TRBD1 (6 bases). The CDR3 totals 15 residues. Per the germline V gene, CDR1 is MNHEY and CDR2 is SMNVEV (reference sequence). V lost 6 bases, J lost 2 bases, and 16 bases lay in between. The CDR3 nucleotides are TGTGCCAGCAGCAATCTGGGGGCAGGGAACTATGGCTACACCTTC. It translates to CASSNLGAGNYGYTF.

J is TRBJ1-1 and V is TRBV6-6; tentatively, D is TRBD1 (6 bases). V was clipped by 4 bases and J by 1 base, with 13 bases between them. The CDR3 consists of 15 residues. The germline V gene encodes CDR1 MNHNY and CDR2 SVGAGI (reference sequence). In DNA, the CDR3 is TGTGCCAGCAGTTTAGGGGGGCCCTCGAACACTGAAGCTTTCTTT. It specifies CASSLGGPSNTEAFF.

The CDR3 DNA follows: TGTGCCAGTAGTCCCCAGGGACAGGGACCCTACGAGCAGTACTTC. Translation gives CASSPQGQGPYEQYF. The V gene is TRBV19, the J gene TRBJ2-7; 9 nucleotides agree with TRBD1. CDR1 and CDR2 (germline): LNHDA, SQIVND (reference sequence). The CDR3 is 15 residues long. Trimming cost V 5 bases and J 2 bases; bases outside gene matches: 7.

The chain employs TRBV7-9 and TRBJ1-2; D perhaps matches TRBD1 (5 bases). The CDR3 sequence is 16 residues long. CDR1 and CDR2 (germline): SEHNR, FQNEAQ (reference sequence). Between the trimmed V and J ends, which lost 5 bases and 4 bases, there was a span of 20 bases. CDR3 in amino acids: CASSPLLGDALYGYTF. The CDR3 DNA reads TGTGCCAGCAGCCCTCTCTTAGGGGACGCCCTCTATGGCTACACCTTC.

The rearrangement links TRBV30 to TRBJ2-2; 9 bases agree with TRBD1. The CDR3 covers 17 residues. Germline CDR1 and CDR2: GTSNPN and SVGIG (reference sequence). V gave up 0 bases and J gave up 3 bases; unmatched junction bases: 8. In nucleotides, the CDR3 is TGTGCCTGGAGTGTAAAGTTCTGGGACAGGGACACCGGGGAGCTGTTTTTT. This codes for CAWSVKFWDRDTGELFF.

The V call is TRBV11-1, the J call TRBJ1-2; D perhaps matches TRBD1 (6 bases). Trimming cost V 5 bases and J 8 bases, with 24 bases left between them. The CDR3 covers 16 residues. Germline V lookup: CDR1 SGHAT, CDR2 FQDESV (reference sequence). CDR3: CASSPRRTTGIDGYTF. CDR3 in DNA: TGTGCCAGCAGCCCCCGCCGGACAACAGGGATTGACGGCTACACCTTC.

This sequence joins TRBV4-1 and TRBJ2-3; D ambiguous. Deletions cut 4 bases from V and 0 bases from J, with 8 bases between. The CDR3 covers 14 residues. CDR1 is MGHRA, CDR2 YSYEKL, per germline. CDR3 sequence reads: CASSPFISTDTQYF. CDR3 nucleotides: TGCGCCAGCAGCCCCTTTATAAGCACAGATACGCAGTATTTT.

The chain links TRBV4-2 to TRBJ2-2, with a tentative D call TRBD2 (5 bases). V was pared by 0 bases and J by 5 bases, with 13 bases between. The CDR3 loop spans 16 amino acids. CDR1 is LGHNA, CDR2 YNFKEQ, per germline. The CDR3 reads CASSQEGGQQTGELFF. As DNA, the CDR3 is TGTGCCAGCAGCCAAGAAGGCGGGCAGCAGACCGGGGAGCTGTTTTTT.

The J gene is TRBJ1-1, the V gene TRBV7-9; D uncertain. The CDR3 extends over 14 amino acids. V lost 1 base, J lost 4 bases, and 10 bases lay in between. Germline V CDR1 and CDR2: SEHNR, FQNEAQ (reference sequence). The CDR3 DNA is TGTGCCAGCAGCTTAGGAGGGTGGGCCACTGAAGCTTTCTTT. It is translated as CASSLGGWATEAFF.

The chain employs TRBV12-5 and TRBJ1-1; D remains ambiguous. The CDR3 covers 15 residues. With 0 bases removed from V and 4 bases from J, the gap between germline ends came to 12 bases. Germline V gene lookup returns CDR1 LGHNT and CDR2 FRNRAP. The CDR3 protein is CASGLVLGPRTEAFF. The CDR3 DNA sequence: TGTGCTAGTGGTTTGGTACTCGGCCCTCGCACTGAAGCTTTCTTT.

The CDR3 spells CASSQETGEIQETQYF. The CDR3 nucleotides read TGTGCCAGCAGCCAAGAAACGGGGGAAATCCAAGAGACCCAGTACTTC. V is TRBV14 and J is TRBJ2-5; perhaps TRBD2 as D (6 bases). Germline V gene sequence: CDR1 SGHDN, CDR2 FVKESK. CDR3 length: 16 residues. V was pared by 0 bases and J by 1 base, with 12 bases between.

This sequence joins TRBV5-1 and TRBJ1-1, with a weak D call TRBD1 (5 bases). CDR1 SGHRS and CDR2 YFSETQ come from the germline V gene. The CDR3 has 15 amino acids. V lost 3 bases to trimming and J lost 0 bases, with 12 bases between them. CDR3: CASSSSGQLNTEAFF. The CDR3 DNA reads as TGCGCCAGCAGCTCCTCGGGGCAGTTGAACACTGAAGCTTTCTTT.

The chain employs TRBV2 and TRBJ1-1; D unresolved. Trimming took off 5 bases at V and 8 bases at J, with 12 bases between the two ends. Germline V lookup: CDR1 SNHLY, CDR2 FYNNEI. The CDR3 loop spans 12 amino acids. As DNA, the CDR3 is TGTGCCAGCAGTACGTACAGAGGGGAAGCTTTCTTT. This gives the protein CASSTYRGEAFF.

This sequence joins TRBV2 and TRBJ2-7, with 9 bases lining up with TRBD2. Germline CDR1 is SNHLY and CDR2 is FYNNEI. The CDR3 runs to 16 residues. Germline trimming cut 0 bases from V and 1 base from J; bases unmatched to any gene: 4. The CDR3 reads CASSEAAAGGSYEQYF. The DNA of the CDR3 is TGTGCCAGCAGTGAAGCAGCAGCGGGGGGTTCCTACGAGCAGTACTTC.

Here the CDR3 reads CASSLTQFSWITQYF. CDR3 bases: TGTGCCAGCAGTCTTACTCAATTTAGTTGGATTACGCAGTATTTT. The genes are TRBV27 and TRBJ2-3; no clear D. Germline V gives CDR1 MNHEY, CDR2 SMNVEV (reference sequence). This CDR3 spans 15 amino acids. Between the trimmed V and J ends, which lost 5 bases and 8 bases, there was a span of 20 bases.

The chain is built from TRBV7-9 and TRBJ2-7; D unclear. Per the germline V gene, CDR1 is SEHNR and CDR2 is FQNEAQ (reference sequence). This CDR3 has 13 amino acids. Trimming removed 5 bases from V and 2 bases from J, with 10 bases in between. The CDR3 DNA sequence: TGTGCCAGCAGCCCAAGGATTACCTACGAGCAGTACTTC. Translating gives CASSPRITYEQYF.

This clone was counted between two and nine times. The rearrangement uses TRBV2 and TRBJ2-3; 8 bases map to TRBD2. CDR1 is SNHLY and CDR2 is FYNNEI in the germline V gene. The CDR3 totals 18 residues. After removal of 6 bases from V and 3 bases from J, the junction contained 17 bases not matched to a gene. The CDR3 here is CASREFSGAQWRTDTQYF. In nucleotides, the CDR3 is TGTGCCAGCAGGGAATTTAGCGGGGCCCAATGGAGGACAGATACGCAGTATTTT.

The rearrangement links TRBV6-5 to TRBJ1-1, with D hard to call. The germline CDR1 and CDR2 sequences are MNHEY and SVGAGI. V was cut by 2 bases and J by 4 bases, with 14 bases left in between. This CDR3 region has 15 residues. CDR3 protein: CASSYGALLGTEAFF. CDR3 sequence (DNA): TGTGCCAGCAGTTACGGAGCCCTCTTGGGCACTGAAGCTTTCTTT.

This clone was picked up a small number of times. The CDR3 sequence: CASSPDSYTGELFF. The CDR3 nucleotides read TGTGCCAGCAGCCCAGACAGTTACACCGGGGAGCTGTTTTTT. The gene calls are TRBV7-3 and TRBJ2-2, with D maybe TRBD1 (5 bases). The V and J ends lost 5 bases and 3 bases respectively, with 10 bases between them. Germline V gives CDR1 SGHTA, CDR2 FQGTGA. CDR3 length: 14 amino acids.

In this sample, this clone turned up once. The rearrangement uses TRBV5-3 and TRBJ1-2, with unresolved D. TRBV5-3 is annotated as an ORF whose role is uncertain. V was pared by 6 bases and J by 8 bases, with 14 bases between. This CDR3 contains 12 residues. DNA of the CDR3: TGTGCCAGAAAAGAGGTGAGAGGGGGCTACACCTTC. Its protein product is CARKEVRGGYTF.